This T cell receptor beta chain is from a study of technical replicates of blood from a few donors. Some clones are missing from TCRdb's copy, which holds only in-frame ones; the method was immunoSEQ multiplex PCR. Among just over 80,000 clones listed, 95% to 97% were seen once. The germline gives CDR1 GTSNPN, CDR2 SVGIG (reference sequence). The CDR3 has 13 residues. J was trimmed by 6 bases and V by 2 bases; bases with no gene match: 7. The chain combines TRBV30 with TRBJ2-7, with 7 nucleotides matching TRBD1. This sequence originates from a human donor in good health. Sequenced: T cells isolated from PBMCs. For the CDR3, the DNA is TGTGCCTGGAGTTTGATAGGGGGCGTCGAGCAGTACTTC. Translation gives CAWSLIGGVEQYF.